This TCR beta chain was obtained from a study of identical twins. TCRdb re-called the 5' RACE reads with MiXCR, one entry per CDR3 protein. The data show some 730,000 distinct CDR3 sequences, roughly 18% seen once. The CDR3 runs to 16 residues. In germline, CDR1 is SQVTM, CDR2 ANQGSEA. Between the trimmed V and J ends, which lost 3 bases and 3 bases, there was a span of 19 bases. These data also formed part of another study, on T cells expressing NK-cell markers.

The sequence derives from a woman under 30 in good health. The chain joins TRBV29-1 to TRBJ2-3; possibly TRBD2 for D (5 bases). The sequenced sample was PBMCs. The CDR3 protein is CSVEGDSLGGTDTQYF. The CDR3 DNA reads as TGCAGCGTTGAGGGTGACTCCCTCGGCGGGACAGATACGCAGTATTTT.